This is a list of T cell receptor beta chains from one sample in a study of blood T cell repertoires in COVID-19. Repertoires were generated with immunoSEQ multiplex PCR, while TCRdb's copy carries only in-frame clones and drops some. The repertoire includes approximately 350,000 clones, 80% to 90% of them detected once, and 1% sits in the top ten. The sample taken for sequencing was PBMCs or T cells enriched from blood (not recorded which). Every receptor here comes from a man in his late teens or twenties who had recovered from COVID-19. Each CDR3 is given without its conserved first and last residue. The D gene is left open where the match is weak.

V gene,D gene,J gene,CDR3 protein
TRBV7-9,-,TRBJ1-5,ASSFRDQPQH
TRBV9,-,TRBJ1-1,ASSVVAGREAF
TRBV4-2,TRBD2,TRBJ2-7,ASSPRLAGGPSYEQY
TRBV2,-,TRBJ2-7,ASSEKRAAGLIYEQY
TRBV2,TRBD1,TRBJ1-5,ASRQGNGNQPQH
TRBV5-8,TRBD2,TRBJ2-1,ASSFVPASGGGEQF
TRBV9,TRBD1,TRBJ1-3,ASSVGGTALSGNTIY
TRBV7-7,-,TRBJ2-2,ASSFSSGDTGELF
TRBV5-6,TRBD2,TRBJ2-1,ASSPTSLAGGWYEQF
TRBV7-2,-,TRBJ2-5,ASSPRLIKETQY
TRBV25-1,-,TRBJ1-4,ASSDSATNEKLF
TRBV27,-,TRBJ2-1,ASSQSRTLREF
TRBV19,-,TRBJ2-7,ASSIGGNPYEQY
TRBV4-1,-,TRBJ2-1,ASSHLSDEQF
TRBV5-4,-,TRBJ2-7,ASSFQGTYEQY
TRBV5-1,TRBD2,TRBJ2-7,ASSLARSGFYEQY
TRBV9,TRBD2,TRBJ2-1,ASSVEGGRAPNEQF
TRBV11-3,TRBD1,TRBJ2-7,ASSLSTAGQGVGEQY
TRBV6-2/TRBV6-3,-,TRBJ2-5,ASSYLLGGLQETQY
TRBV10-3,TRBD1,TRBJ2-2,AISLTGAPSTGELF
TRBV9,-,TRBJ2-1,ASAGQTYNEQF
TRBV27,TRBD1,TRBJ2-2,ASSLSKGQGTSGELF
TRBV5-4,-,TRBJ1-3,ASSLAGGNTIY
TRBV7-8,-,TRBJ1-6,ASSFTGSNSPLH
TRBV7-3,-,TRBJ2-1,ASSSRTNGKQF
TRBV11-3,-,TRBJ1-3,ASSLTSTLEEKSDTIY
TRBV7-9,-,TRBJ1-1,ASSSSRGAF
TRBV19,-,TRBJ2-7,ASRQGLGPYEQY
TRBV2,-,TRBJ2-5,ASSFRDKIQETQY
TRBV25-1,-,TRBJ1-1,ASSDWGGAF
TRBV12-3/TRBV12-4,-,TRBJ1-1,ASSLNPNSAF
TRBV18,-,TRBJ1-1,ASQGTTEAF
TRBV28,-,TRBJ1-1,ASSPGVGTEAF
TRBV7-3,TRBD2,TRBJ2-3,ASRIGRLADTDTQY
TRBV3-1/TRBV3-2,-,TRBJ2-7,ASSQDPFYEQY
TRBV5-1,TRBD1,TRBJ1-5,ASSLGGGQGNQPQH
TRBV28,-,TRBJ1-1,ASSLKFATEAF
TRBV18,-,TRBJ2-1,ASSPSGPNEQF
TRBV9,TRBD1,TRBJ1-6,ASSARQGLYNSPLH
TRBV19,-,TRBJ2-1,ASSPTSWGPYNEQF
TRBV27,-,TRBJ2-2,ASSAGFTGELF
TRBV10-3,-,TRBJ2-7,ASLRETTGAYEQY
TRBV15,TRBD1,TRBJ1-1,ATSRSDRVGTEAF
TRBV18,-,TRBJ1-1,ASSPPGQTLNTEAF
TRBV7-2,-,TRBJ1-2,ASSLATAFPSEGYT
TRBV3-1/TRBV3-2,TRBD1,TRBJ2-7,ASSQEQGAYEQY
TRBV18,TRBD2,TRBJ2-5,ASSPPGLAGVVETQY
TRBV19,-,TRBJ1-2,ASRTDLNGYGYT
TRBV7-2,TRBD1,TRBJ2-1,ASSRDRVMNEQF
TRBV7-9,TRBD1,TRBJ1-4,ASSPGTGGEEKLF
TRBV12-3/TRBV12-4,-,TRBJ2-3,ASSLVGDTQY
TRBV14,TRBD2,TRBJ2-7,ASSQGTSGNYEQY
TRBV5-5,TRBD1,TRBJ1-1,ASSRTGTGAVGTEAF
TRBV18,TRBD1,TRBJ1-6,ASSPGTVGNSPLH
TRBV5-1,-,TRBJ1-1,ASKWGRGEAF
TRBV29-1,-,TRBJ2-1,SVVGGVGQSSYNEQF
TRBV2,-,TRBJ1-4,ASSPGLREKLF
TRBV21-1,-,TRBJ2-1,ASIDPRLAGLGPLYNEQF
TRBV6-4,TRBD2,TRBJ2-3,ASSDTAGGPDTQY